The clone carrying this T cell receptor (beta chain) was detected ten times or more. Its antigen is unidentified. Construction of the TCRbeta library involved unique molecular identifiers. TCRdb called the PCR reads again in MiXCR, with one record for every CDR3 protein. The table lists 400,000 to 550,000 distinct CDR3 sequences, over 9.5% of them singletons. This sample stems from a study of T-cell reconstitution after alpha-beta-depleted transplantation in children. The CDR3 is made up of 12 amino acids. V dropped 1 base and J dropped 13 bases, with 11 bases sitting between them. CDR1 is SGHVS, CDR2 FNYEAQ, per germline. Findings and caveats of the study: One year post-transplant, T-cell counts and diversity were largely derived from T cells produced anew.

The chain links TRBV7-6 to TRBJ2-1; a weak D match, TRBD2 (6 bases). The starting material was PBMCs, obtained before TCRalphabeta/CD19-depleted stem cell transplant. The TCR sequence derives from a child aged 2-9 years with inherited bone marrow failure, due to receive a stem cell transplant. As DNA, the CDR3 is TGTGCCAGCAGCTTAGAGGGGACTTCTCAGTTCTTC. Its protein is CASSLEGTSQFF.